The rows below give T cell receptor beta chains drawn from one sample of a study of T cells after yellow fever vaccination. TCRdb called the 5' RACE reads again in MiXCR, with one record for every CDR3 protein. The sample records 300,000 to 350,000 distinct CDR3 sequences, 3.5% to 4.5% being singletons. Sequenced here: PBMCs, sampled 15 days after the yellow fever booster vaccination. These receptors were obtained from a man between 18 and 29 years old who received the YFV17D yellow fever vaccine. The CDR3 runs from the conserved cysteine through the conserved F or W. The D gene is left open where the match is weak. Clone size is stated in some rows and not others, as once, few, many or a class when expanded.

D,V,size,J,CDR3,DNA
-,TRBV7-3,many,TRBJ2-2,CASSLSPAGELFF,TGTGCCAGCAGCTTAAGTCCGGCCGGGGAGCTGTTTTTT
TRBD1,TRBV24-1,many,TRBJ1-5,CATSDDRAAKPQHF,TGTGCCACCAGTGACGACAGGGCAGCGAAGCCCCAGCATTTT
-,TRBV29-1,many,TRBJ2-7,CSAILNEQYF,TGCAGCGCCATTTTGAACGAGCAGTACTTC
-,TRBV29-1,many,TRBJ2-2,CSVDKLDTGELFF,TGCAGCGTTGACAAACTCGACACCGGGGAGCTGTTTTTT
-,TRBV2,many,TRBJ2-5,CARRRETQYF,TGTGCCAGAAGAAGGGAGACCCAGTACTTC
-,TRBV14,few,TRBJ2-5,CASSQARGQETQYF,TGTGCCAGCAGCCAAGCTCGGGGACAAGAGACCCAGTACTTC
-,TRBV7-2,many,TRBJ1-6,CASSFLQGNSPLHF,TGTGCCAGCAGCTTCTTACAGGGAAATTCACCCCTCCACTTT
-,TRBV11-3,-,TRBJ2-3,CASSKNPDTQYF,TGTGCCAGCAGCAAAAACCCAGATACGCAGTATTTT
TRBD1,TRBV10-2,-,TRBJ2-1,CASSSGTGTHEQFF,TGCGCCAGCAGCTCCGGGACAGGGACCCATGAGCAGTTCTTC
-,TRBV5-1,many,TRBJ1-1,CASSLVGGAMNTEAFF,TGCGCCAGCAGCTTGGTCGGGGGGGCGATGAACACTGAAGCTTTCTTT
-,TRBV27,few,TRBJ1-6,CATVGGPNSPLHF,TGTGCCACCGTTGGGGGGCCCAATTCACCCCTCCACTTT
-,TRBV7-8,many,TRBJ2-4,CASSFGSAKNIQYF,TGTGCCAGCAGCTTTGGTTCGGCCAAAAACATTCAGTACTTC
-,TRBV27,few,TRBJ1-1,CASSQNRVTEAFF,TGTGCCAGCAGTCAAAACAGGGTCACTGAAGCTTTCTTT
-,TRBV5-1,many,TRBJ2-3,CASSFGTPLTDTQYF,TGCGCCAGCAGCTTCGGCACCCCCCTCACAGATACGCAGTATTTT
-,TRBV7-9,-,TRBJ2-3,CASSSTPTADTQYF,TGTGCCAGCAGTTCTACTCCTACTGCAGATACGCAGTATTTT
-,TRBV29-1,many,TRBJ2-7,CSVEDGRGVVAEQYF,TGCAGCGTTGAGGACGGCAGGGGTGTGGTGGCCGAGCAGTACTTC
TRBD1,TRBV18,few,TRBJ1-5,CASSKGQGNNQPQHF,TGTGCCAGCTCAAAAGGACAGGGGAACAATCAGCCCCAGCATTTT
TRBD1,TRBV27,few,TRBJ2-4,CASSLRGPKNIQYF,TGTGCCAGCAGTTTAAGGGGGCCCAAAAACATTCAGTACTTC
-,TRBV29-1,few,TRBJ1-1,CSVQLGRGTEAFF,TGCAGCGTTCAACTGGGACGGGGGACAGAAGCTTTCTTT
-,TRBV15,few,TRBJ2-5,CATSILGGPETQYF,TGTGCCACCAGCATCCTCGGGGGGCCCGAGACCCAGTACTTC
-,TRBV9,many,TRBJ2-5,CASSVYAGSGETQYF,TGTGCCAGCAGCGTATATGCAGGCTCGGGAGAGACCCAGTACTTC
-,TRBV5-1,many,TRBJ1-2,CASSLDPTGDGYTF,TGCGCCAGCAGCTTGGACCCCACGGGGGATGGCTACACCTTC
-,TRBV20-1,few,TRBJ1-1,CSAREWGGRRTEAFF,TGCAGTGCTAGAGAGTGGGGGGGGCGCCGGACTGAAGCTTTCTTT
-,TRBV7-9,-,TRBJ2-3,CASSPLDHTDTQYF,TGTGCCAGCAGCCCTCTAGACCACACAGATACGCAGTATTTT
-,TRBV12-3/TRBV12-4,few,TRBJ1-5,CASSFRGYQPQHF,TGTGCCAGCAGTTTCCGGGGCTATCAGCCCCAGCATTTT
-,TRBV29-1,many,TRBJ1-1,CSAYGYTEAFF,TGCAGCGCCTATGGGTACACTGAAGCTTTCTTT
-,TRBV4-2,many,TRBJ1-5,CASSQDAAGGNQPQHF,TGTGCCAGCAGCCAAGATGCGGCAGGAGGCAATCAGCCCCAGCATTTT
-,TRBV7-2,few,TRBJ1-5,CASSRDRREPQHF,TGTGCCAGCAGCAGGGACCGGAGGGAGCCCCAGCATTTT
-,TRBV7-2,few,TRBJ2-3,CASSLARNGADTQYF,TGTGCCAGCAGCTTAGCCCGTAATGGGGCAGATACGCAGTATTTT
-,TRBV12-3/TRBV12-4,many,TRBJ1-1,CASSTGSWREAFF,TGTGCCAGCAGTACCGGGTCGTGGAGAGAAGCTTTCTTT
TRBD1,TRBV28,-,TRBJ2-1,CASRPGQVGEQFF,TGTGCCAGCAGACCTGGACAGGTCGGTGAGCAGTTCTTC
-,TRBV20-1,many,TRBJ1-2,CSASSNGYTF,TGCAGTGCTAGTTCAAATGGCTACACCTTC
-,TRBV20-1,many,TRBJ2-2,CSAREFSTGELFF,TGCAGTGCTAGAGAGTTCTCTACCGGGGAGCTGTTTTTT
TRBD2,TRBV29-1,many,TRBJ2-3,CSVEPTSGGRDTQYF,TGCAGCGTTGAGCCAACTAGCGGGGGTCGGGATACGCAGTATTTT
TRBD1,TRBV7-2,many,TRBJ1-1,CASSVTGQGRTEAFF,TGTGCCAGCAGCGTAACGGGACAGGGGAGGACTGAAGCTTTCTTT
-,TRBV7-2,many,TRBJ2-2,CASSLGLGGAGELFF,TGTGCCAGCAGCTTAGGACTCGGAGGAGCCGGGGAGCTGTTTTTT
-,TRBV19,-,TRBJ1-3,CASSPIDRSSGNTIYF,TGTGCCAGTAGTCCTATCGACCGATCCTCTGGAAACACCATATATTTT
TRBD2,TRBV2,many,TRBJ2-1,CASRRGTSGDYNEQFF,TGTGCCAGCAGGAGAGGGACTAGCGGGGATTACAATGAGCAGTTCTTC
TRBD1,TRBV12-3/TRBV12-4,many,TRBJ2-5,CASSDRGETQYF,TGTGCCAGCAGTGACAGGGGAGAGACCCAGTACTTC
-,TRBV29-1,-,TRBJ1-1,CSVEATNTEAFF,TGCAGCGTTGAAGCGACGAACACTGAAGCTTTCTTT
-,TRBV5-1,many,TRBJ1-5,CASSLGGVGQPQHF,TGCGCCAGCAGCTTGGGGGGGGTCGGTCAGCCCCAGCATTTT
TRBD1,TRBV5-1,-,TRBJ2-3,CASSKQPGQGADTQYF,TGCGCCAGCAGCAAACAACCGGGACAGGGGGCAGATACGCAGTATTTT
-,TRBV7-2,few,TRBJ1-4,CASRAALLGGKLFF,TGTGCCAGCAGGGCGGCCCTCCTGGGGGGAAAACTGTTTTTT
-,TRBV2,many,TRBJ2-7,CASSSGLGRGEQYF,TGTGCCAGCAGTTCGGGACTGGGAAGGGGCGAGCAGTACTTC
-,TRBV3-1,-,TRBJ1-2,CASSQVERGAGYTF,TGTGCCAGCAGCCAAGTGGAACGCGGGGCTGGCTACACCTTC
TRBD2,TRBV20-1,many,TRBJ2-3,CSALGLAGGYTDTQYF,TGCAGTGCTCTGGGGCTAGCGGGGGGGTACACAGATACGCAGTATTTT
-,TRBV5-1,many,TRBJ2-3,CASSLGGQVTTDTQYF,TGCGCCAGCAGCTTGGGGGGCCAAGTAACCACAGATACGCAGTATTTT
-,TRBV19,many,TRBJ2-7,CASSGRYEQYF,TGTGCCAGTAGTGGCCGTTACGAGCAGTACTTC
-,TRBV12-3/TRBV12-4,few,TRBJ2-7,CASSKTRNEQYF,TGTGCCAGCAGCAAAACACGGAACGAGCAGTACTTC
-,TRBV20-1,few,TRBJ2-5,CSARVEGRKTQYF,TGCAGTGCTAGAGTTGAGGGGAGGAAGACCCAGTACTTC
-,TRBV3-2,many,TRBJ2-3,CASSQDSQGGAQDTQYF,TGTGCCAGCAGCCAAGATTCCCAGGGAGGGGCTCAAGATACGCAGTATTTT
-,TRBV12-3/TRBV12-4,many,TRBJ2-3,CASSGGLPTDTQYF,TGTGCCAGCAGTGGGGGTTTACCCACAGATACGCAGTATTTT
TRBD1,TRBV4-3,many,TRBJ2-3,CASSQGQGRTDTQYF,TGCGCCAGCAGCCAAGGACAGGGTCGTACAGATACGCAGTATTTT
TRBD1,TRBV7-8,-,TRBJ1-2,CASSPYGQAARTF,TGTGCCAGCAGCCCATACGGACAGGCCGCACGGACCTTC
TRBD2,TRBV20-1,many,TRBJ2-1,CSAIAGGRSYNEQFF,TGCAGTGCTATAGCGGGCGGGCGGTCCTACAATGAGCAGTTCTTC